One and the same sample provided the 3 T cell receptor beta chains below, sequenced in a study of cytomegalovirus exposure and HLA in healthy donors. With 60 Vbeta and 13 Jbeta primers, the PCR was carried out. Sequenced by immunoSEQ multiplex PCR; TCRdb stores in-frame clones only, minus some. This table holds around 230,000 clones, approximately 84% found once. Sequencing was done on a sample of PBMCs. The receptors were sampled from a girl aged 2 to 9 in good health and CMV-seronegative.

V usage is TRBV6-1 and J usage is TRBJ2-1; TRBD2 is a possible D gene (6 bases). The CDR3 is made up of 14 amino acids. Germline CDR1 MNHNS, CDR2 SASEGT. Trimming removed 7 bases at V and 0 bases at J, with 10 bases between. This CDR3 reads CASKDGSSYNEQFF. The CDR3 DNA sequence: TGTGCCAGCAAGGACGGGAGCTCCTACAATGAGCAGTTCTTC.

The V and J genes are TRBV4-2 and TRBJ2-7; a possible D gene is TRBD2 (7 bases). Trimming took off 0 bases at V and 7 bases at J, with 16 bases between the two ends. Germline V gives CDR1 LGHNA, CDR2 YNFKEQ. This CDR3 contains 15 residues. The CDR3 sequence is CASSQDLGGGGEQYF. CDR3 DNA: TGTGCCAGCAGCCAAGATTTGGGGGGAGGGGGGGAGCAGTACTTC.

This clone appeared a few times. The chain joins TRBV4-1 to TRBJ2-4, with 13 bases identical to TRBD2. The CDR3 is 18 amino acids. CDR1 and CDR2 (germline): MGHRA, YSYEKL. With V trimmed by 0 bases and J by 2 bases, 4 bases remained unmatched. CDR3 DNA: TGCGCCAGCAGCCAAGATGGGACTAGCGGGGTGTCCAAAAACATTCAGTACTTC. Encoded protein: CASSQDGTSGVSKNIQYF.